Each of the 26 T cell receptor beta chains below was sequenced from the same sample in a study of T-cell reconstitution after alpha-beta-depleted transplantation in children. This sample's TCRbeta library carried unique molecular identifier barcodes. From the PCR reads, TCRdb called clonotypes with MiXCR, one entry per CDR3 protein. The sample yields roughly 250,000 distinct CDR3 sequences, around 7.5% seen once. The sequenced sample was PBMCs, mostly from graft donor cells, obtained 180 days after TCRalphabeta/CD19-depleted stem cell transplant. The receptor source for this set is a male patient under 18 who had a stem cell transplant for acute lymphoblastic leukemia, so the T cells may come from the graft donor.

This clonotype was observed many times. The chain joins TRBV20-1 to TRBJ1-5; 7 bases match TRBD1. CDR3 size: 16 residues. J gave up 2 bases and V 6 bases, and 13 bases lay outside the gene matches. Germline values: CDR1 DFQATT, CDR2 SNEGSKA (reference sequence). The DNA for the CDR3 is TGCAGTGCCCTGAGGGGAGACAGGGCCCGCAATCAGCCCCAGCATTTT. This encodes CSALRGDRARNQPQHF.

Comment on this clonotype: This may stem from a read error, because a much larger clone lies one nucleotide away. V usage is TRBV3-1 and J usage is TRBJ2-1; TRBD2 matches at 13 bases. The germline V gene encodes CDR1 LGHDT and CDR2 YNNKEL (reference sequence). The J segment lost 9 bases and the V segment lost 2 bases, leaving 7 bases of the junction unmatched. This CDR3 is built from 16 residues. CDR3 sequence (DNA): TGTGCCAGCAGCCAACTCCGGACTAGCGGGGGCATTGAGCAGTTCTTC. It yields the protein CASSQLRTSGGIEQFF.

The table lists this clonotype with many counts. V gene TRBV4-2 combines with J gene TRBJ2-6, with D perhaps being TRBD1 or TRBD2 (5 bases each). Per germline, CDR1 LGHNA and CDR2 YNFKEQ. The germline V and J ends were trimmed by 4 bases and 0 bases, with 10 bases remaining between them. The CDR3 loop spans 16 amino acids. As DNA, the CDR3 is TGTGCCAGCAGCCCTTGGGACCTCTCTGGGGCCAACGTCCTGACTTTC. This gives the protein CASSPWDLSGANVLTF.

There are many counts of this clonotype. In DNA, the CDR3 is TGCGCCAGCAACCGCGCCGGGGGTAGGGGCACTGAAGCTTTCTTT. Translated: CASNRAGGRGTEAFF. This chain connects TRBV5-1 to TRBJ1-1; D might be TRBD1 (5 bases). The V gene's germline CDR1 is SGHRS and CDR2 YFSETQ. Trimming removed 6 bases at V and 4 bases at J, with 19 bases between. CDR3 length equals 15 residues.

Many counts were recorded for this clonotype. The rearrangement joins TRBV12-3 or TRBV12-4 to TRBJ2-5, with D unclear. Trimming took off 6 bases at V and 3 bases at J, with 8 bases between the two ends. The CDR3 covers 12 residues. Here the CDR3 DNA reads TGTGCCAGCAGCTGGTGGGAAGAGACCCAGTACTTC. It codes for CASSWWEETQYF.

In its sample, this clonotype was seen many times. V and J are TRBV19 and TRBJ2-4; 9 bases agree with TRBD1. Germline V gene sequence: CDR1 LNHDA, CDR2 SQIVND (reference sequence). CDR3 length: 18 amino acids. The V gene end was trimmed by 2 bases and the J gene end by 7 bases; junction bases not matched to a gene: 15. CDR3 DNA sequence: TGTGCCAGTAGTATAACCCACTGGGGAGACAGGGGGAGGAACATTCAGTACTTC. Amino acids: CASSITHWGDRGRNIQYF.

This clonotype was seen ten or more times. CDR3 protein: CASSPVLIGGLYGYTF. CDR3 coding DNA: TGTGCCAGCAGCCCCGTTCTGATAGGGGGCCTCTATGGCTACACCTTC. The chain employs TRBV7-9 and TRBJ1-2, with TRBD1 identical over 7 bases. CDR3 size: 16 residues. CDR1 and CDR2 (germline): SEHNR, FQNEAQ (reference sequence). With V trimmed by 5 bases and J by 4 bases, 13 bases remained unmatched. The full variable domain, with the rest looked up from reference TRBV7-9 and TRBJ1-2, is DTGVSQNPRHKITKRGQNVTFRCDPISEHNRLYWYRQTLGQGPEFLTYFQNEAQLEKSRLLSDRFSAERPKGSFSTLEIQRTEQGDSAMYLCASSPVLIGGLYGYTFGSGTRLTVV.

For this clonotype: Since a much larger clone is just one base distant, this may be a read error. V gene TRBV24-1 combines with J gene TRBJ2-1; 7 bases are a match to TRBD2. V trimming: 6 bases; J trimming: 12 bases; junction bases outside the gene matches: 10. Germline V CDR1 and CDR2: KGHDR, SFDVKD. The CDR3 runs to 13 residues. The CDR3 DNA is TGTGCCACCAGTCCCAGGGAGGGGCGCGCGCAGTTCTTC. It codes for CATSPREGRAQFF.

This clonotype was seen many times. The chain has TRBV28 and TRBJ2-7; TRBD1 aligns across 8 bases. The germline CDR1 and CDR2 sequences are MDHEN and SYDVKM. The V segment lost 5 bases and the J segment 4 bases; nucleotides outside the gene matches: 16. This CDR3 has 17 residues. Here the CDR3 DNA reads TGTGCCAGCAGTCCGCTACAGGGGGAGCCACCTCTGTACGAGCAGTACTTC. Amino acid sequence: CASSPLQGEPPLYEQYF.

The sample holds many counts of this clonotype. The chain carries TRBV29-1 and TRBJ1-1; D perhaps matches TRBD1 (5 bases). V dropped 2 bases and J dropped 1 base, with 14 bases sitting between them. The length of the CDR3 is 15 residues. CDR1 is SQVTM and CDR2 is ANQGSEA in the germline V gene. CDR3 in amino acids: CSVERVGTENTEAFF. The CDR3, as DNA: TGCAGCGTTGAAAGGGTCGGGACGGAGAACACTGAAGCTTTCTTT. Full variable domain (remainder filled in from reference TRBV29-1 and TRBJ1-1): SAVISQKPSRDICQRGTSLTIQCQVDSQVTMMFWYRQQPGQSLTLIATANQGSEATYESGFVIDKFPISRPNLTFSTLTVSNMSPEDSSIYLCSVERVGTENTEAFFGQGTRLTVV.

This clonotype came up many times. This chain connects TRBV20-1 to TRBJ1-2, with D hard to call. CDR3 length: 13 residues. Germline V gene lookup returns CDR1 DFQATT and CDR2 SNEGSKA (reference sequence). Deletions cut 3 bases from V and 6 bases from J, with 14 bases between. The CDR3 region is CSARSGRPDGYTF. In nucleotides, the CDR3 is TGCAGTGCTAGGTCAGGCCGCCCCGATGGCTACACCTTC.

Note on this clonotype: This could be a read error, since a much larger clone is one nucleotide away. The chain has TRBV5-1 and TRBJ1-3; 8 bases map to TRBD1. Germline V gives CDR1 SGHRS, CDR2 YFSETQ. There are 15 residues in the CDR3. The CDR3 coding sequence is TGCGCCAGCAGCGACGACAGGGGTCCTGGAAACACCATGTATTTT. Translation gives CASSDDRGPGNTMYF.

For this clonotype: A much bigger clone sits one base away, suggesting this may be a read error. The chain recombines TRBV20-1 with TRBJ1-1, with a possible D match to TRBD1 (5 bases). V dropped 4 bases and J dropped 9 bases, with 15 bases sitting between them. CDR1 DFQATT and CDR2 SNEGSKA come from the germline V gene (reference sequence). This CDR3 spans 12 amino acids. This chain's CDR3 is CSATPATEKAFF. CDR3 nucleotide sequence: TGCAGTGCTACACCGGCGACAGAAAAAGCTTTCTTT.

Many counts were recorded for this clonotype. V is TRBV12-3 or TRBV12-4 and J is TRBJ1-1; D possibly corresponds to TRBD1 (5 bases). The CDR3 loop spans 13 amino acids. V was clipped by 8 bases and J by 0 bases, with 10 bases between them. In nucleotides, the CDR3 is TGTGCCAGCTTCAGGGATATGAACACTGAAGCTTTCTTT. It is translated as CASFRDMNTEAFF.

The V and J genes are TRBV7-9 and TRBJ2-2; D gene uncertain. The germline V gene has CDR1 SEHNR and CDR2 FQNEAQ (reference sequence). The CDR3 has 16 amino acids. Trimming pared 1 base from V and 4 bases from J, leaving 13 bases between. CDR3 coding DNA: TGTGCCAGCAGCTTAGGTCGGCGGCAGACCACCGGGGAGCTGTTTTTT. This translates into CASSLGRRQTTGELFF.

This clonotype was recorded many times. The chain uses TRBV10-3 and TRBJ2-3, with 14 bases matching TRBD2. The junction had 5 bases not matched to a gene; V was cut back by 0 bases and J by 6 bases. CDR3 length: 17 amino acids. In germline, CDR1 is ENHRY, CDR2 SYGVKD. This CDR3 is CAISESGLAGVGDTQYF. The CDR3 bases are TGTGCCATCAGTGAGTCGGGACTAGCGGGGGTAGGCGATACGCAGTATTTT.

The rearrangement uses TRBV18 and TRBJ1-1; D may be TRBD1 (6 bases). Trimming shortened V by 5 bases and J by 8 bases, and 15 bases separated the two germline ends. From germline, CDR1 is KGHSH and CDR2 LQKENI. This CDR3 region has 13 residues. In nucleotides, the CDR3 is TGTGCCAGCTCATCGGGACAAGGAACCGAAGCTTTCTTT. Its protein product is CASSSGQGTEAFF.

The chain joins TRBV3-1 to TRBJ2-7; D possibly corresponds to TRBD2 (5 bases). CDR1 and CDR2 from the germline V gene are LGHDT and YNNKEL (reference sequence). The CDR3 runs to 15 residues. V dropped 1 base and J dropped 2 bases, with 12 bases sitting between them. CDR3 bases: TGTGCCAGCAGCCAAGTCGACACCGGGACCTACGAGCAGTACTTC. Translation gives CASSQVDTGTYEQYF.

This clonotype was picked up many times. This CDR3 is CASSSSGEVYQPQHF. CDR3 coding DNA: TGTGCCAGCAGTTCCTCAGGGGAAGTTTATCAGCCCCAGCATTTT. The V gene is TRBV27, the J gene TRBJ1-5; possibly TRBD1 for D (6 bases). The ends were cut back, 4 bases at V and 5 bases at J, with 15 bases in the middle. Germline CDR1 reads MNHEY; CDR2 reads SMNVEV (reference sequence). This CDR3 has 15 amino acids.

This clonotype occurred many times. A junction end diverges from the germline sequence, so it may reflect a read error. This sequence joins TRBV20-1 and TRBJ1-5; the match to TRBD1 covers 7 bases. The CDR3 sequence is 17 residues long. Germline CDR1 is DFQATT and CDR2 is SNEGSKA (reference sequence). The CDR3 nucleotides are TGCAGTCCTAGAGATTCCCTCAGGGGGGGGGGCAATCAGCCCCAGCATTTT. It translates to CSPRDSLRGGGNQPQHF.

This clonotype was seen many times. The chain employs TRBV5-1 and TRBJ2-6; D is unclear. This CDR3 spans 15 amino acids. CDR1 SGHRS and CDR2 YFSETQ come from the germline V gene. Deletions cut 0 bases from V and 2 bases from J, with 6 bases between. DNA for the CDR3: TGCGCCAGCAGCTTGGAGAATCCTGGGGCCAACGTCCTGACTTTC. The encoded protein is CASSLENPGANVLTF. Full variable domain (rest looked up from reference TRBV5-1 and TRBJ2-6): KAGVTQTPRYLIKTRGQQVTLSCSPISGHRSVSWYQQTPGQGLQFLFEYFSETQRNKGNFPGRFSGRQFSNSRSEMNVSTLELGDSALYLCASSLENPGANVLTFGAGSRLTVL.

In its sample, this clonotype was seen many times. The gene calls are TRBV18 and TRBJ2-1, with 9 nucleotides matching TRBD1. Germline V gene sequence: CDR1 KGHSH, CDR2 LQKENI. The CDR3 sequence is 13 residues long. V lost 2 bases, J lost 9 bases, and 2 bases stayed unmatched. The CDR3 region is CASSPRTGVEQFF. The CDR3 DNA follows: TGTGCCAGCTCACCAAGGACAGGGGTTGAGCAGTTCTTC.

This clonotype was picked up many times. The rearrangement joins TRBV5-1 to TRBJ2-7; D call uncertain. Germline CDR1 and CDR2: SGHRS and YFSETQ. The CDR3 has 12 amino acids. V was pared by 0 bases and J by 4 bases, with 5 bases between. CDR3 sequence (DNA): TGCGCCAGCAGCTTGGGAAAATACGAGCAGTACTTC. Translating it yields CASSLGKYEQYF.

Comment on this clonotype: A much larger clone lies a single base off, so this may be a read error. The chain uses TRBV7-8 and TRBJ2-5; D remains unclear. The CDR3 runs 18 residues. Deletions cut 5 bases from V and 3 bases from J, with 25 bases between. The V gene's germline CDR1 is SGHVS and CDR2 FQNEAQ. The CDR3 loop reads CASSAVRKVFLNKETQYF. The CDR3 DNA reads as TGTGCCAGCAGCGCAGTCCGTAAAGTGTTTCTGAACAAAGAGACCCAGTACTTC.

This clonotype was counted many times. The gene calls are TRBV20-1 and TRBJ1-6; D is perhaps TRBD1 (6 bases). The CDR3 length is 14 residues. Germline-derived CDR1 and CDR2 are DFQATT and SNEGSKA (reference sequence). Deletions cut 0 bases from V and 9 bases from J, with 12 bases between. The CDR3 nucleotides are TGCAGTGCTAGAGATATGGGACACCCTTCACCCCTCCACTTT. Protein product: CSARDMGHPSPLHF.

Many counts were recorded for this clonotype. This chain joins TRBV20-1 and TRBJ1-3; D is undetermined. This CDR3 has 13 residues. The V and J ends lost 5 bases and 0 bases respectively, with 8 bases between them. CDR1 DFQATT and CDR2 SNEGSKA come from the germline V gene (reference sequence). The CDR3 spells CSAGHRSGNTIYF. DNA for the CDR3: TGCAGTGCTGGGCACCGCTCTGGAAACACCATATATTTT.